The TCR beta chain under discussion was sequenced for a study of cytomegalovirus exposure and HLA in healthy donors. Study context: The platform used for the 100 to 150 validation repertoires matched that of the approximately 710 first-cohort repertoires, a later analysis reported.

CDR3 length: 17 residues. With 3 bases clipped from V and 1 base from J, the junction kept 6 bases outside the gene matches. Germline V gene sequence: CDR1 GTSNPN, CDR2 SVGIG (reference sequence). Sequenced by immunoSEQ multiplex PCR; TCRdb stores in-frame clones only, minus some. This table holds around 400,000 clones, roughly 85% found once. Note on this clone: Its antigen is not known.

The study's findings and limits: Cytomegalovirus status, reportedly, was diagnosed with high specificity and sensitivity by the classifier. A subsequent analysis found that TCR clusters from the first cohort also tended to co-occur in the 130 or so validation repertoires, with under 95% of cluster scores above 0.

This sequence joins TRBV30 and TRBJ2-6; TRBD1 matches 10 bases. The source of this sequence is a woman aged 18-35 years in good health and CMV-seronegative. Sample: PBMCs. The chain's CDR3 is CAWRRGQGNSGANVLTF. CDR3 DNA: TGTGCCTGGAGGCGGGGACAGGGGAATTCTGGGGCCAACGTCCTGACTTTC.